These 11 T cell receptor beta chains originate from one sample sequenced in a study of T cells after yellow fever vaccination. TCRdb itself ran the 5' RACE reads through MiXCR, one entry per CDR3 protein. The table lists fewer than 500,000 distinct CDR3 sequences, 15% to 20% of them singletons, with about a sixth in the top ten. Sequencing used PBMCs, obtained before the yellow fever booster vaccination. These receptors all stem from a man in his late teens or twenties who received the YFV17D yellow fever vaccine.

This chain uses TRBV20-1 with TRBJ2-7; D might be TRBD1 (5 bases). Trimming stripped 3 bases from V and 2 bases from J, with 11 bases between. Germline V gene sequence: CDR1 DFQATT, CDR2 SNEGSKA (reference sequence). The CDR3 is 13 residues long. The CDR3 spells CSASPPGTYEQYF. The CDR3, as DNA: TGCAGTGCTAGTCCTCCAGGGACCTACGAGCAGTACTTC.

The CDR3 DNA is TGCGCCAGCAGCCAAGATGATGGGGAGGGACAGCCCCAGCATTTT. Amino acids: CASSQDDGEGQPQHF. This chain links TRBV4-1 with TRBJ1-5; no clear D. V was trimmed by 0 bases and J by 7 bases, leaving 13 bases between them. The germline V gene encodes CDR1 MGHRA and CDR2 YSYEKL. The length of the CDR3 is 15 residues.

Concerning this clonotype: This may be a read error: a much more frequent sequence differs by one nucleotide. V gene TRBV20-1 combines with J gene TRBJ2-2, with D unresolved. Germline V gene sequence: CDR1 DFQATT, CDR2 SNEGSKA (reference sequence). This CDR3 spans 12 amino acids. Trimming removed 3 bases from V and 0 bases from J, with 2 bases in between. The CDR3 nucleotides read TGCAGTGCTAGCGCGAACACCGGGGAGCTGTTTTTT. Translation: CSASANTGELFF.

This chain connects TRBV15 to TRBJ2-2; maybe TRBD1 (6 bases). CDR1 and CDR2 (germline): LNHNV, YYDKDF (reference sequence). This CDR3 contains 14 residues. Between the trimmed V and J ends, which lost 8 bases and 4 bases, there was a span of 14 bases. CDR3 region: CATEQGSFTGELFF. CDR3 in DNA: TGTGCCACCGAGCAGGGGTCATTCACCGGGGAGCTGTTTTTT.

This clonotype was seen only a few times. In DNA, the CDR3 is TGCAGCGTTGATGGGGACGTTACCTACGAGCAGTACTTC. Protein: CSVDGDVTYEQYF. The V call is TRBV29-1, the J call TRBJ2-7; TRBD1 or TRBD2 may be the D gene (5 bases each). Germline V CDR1 and CDR2: SQVTM, ANQGSEA. This CDR3 region has 13 residues. Trimming pared 3 bases from V and 2 bases from J, leaving 11 bases between.

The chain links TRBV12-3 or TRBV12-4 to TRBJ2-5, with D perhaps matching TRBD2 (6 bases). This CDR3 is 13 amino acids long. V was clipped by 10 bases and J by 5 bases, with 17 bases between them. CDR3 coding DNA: TGTGCCACGAGGCGCGGGGCGGGGGAGACCCAGTACTTC. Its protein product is CATRRGAGETQYF.

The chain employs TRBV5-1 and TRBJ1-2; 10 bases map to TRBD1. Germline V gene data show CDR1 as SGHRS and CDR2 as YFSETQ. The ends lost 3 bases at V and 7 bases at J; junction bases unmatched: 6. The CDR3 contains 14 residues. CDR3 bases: TGCGCCAGCAGCTCGACAGGGGGCGTCTTTGGCTACACCTTC. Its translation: CASSSTGGVFGYTF.

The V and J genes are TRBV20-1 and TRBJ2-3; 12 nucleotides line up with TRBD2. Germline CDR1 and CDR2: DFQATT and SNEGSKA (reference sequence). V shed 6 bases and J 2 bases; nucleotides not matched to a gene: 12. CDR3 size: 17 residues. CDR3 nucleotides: TGCAGTGCAACACGTCCGGGACTAGCGGGCCACACAGATACGCAGTATTTT. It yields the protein CSATRPGLAGHTDTQYF.

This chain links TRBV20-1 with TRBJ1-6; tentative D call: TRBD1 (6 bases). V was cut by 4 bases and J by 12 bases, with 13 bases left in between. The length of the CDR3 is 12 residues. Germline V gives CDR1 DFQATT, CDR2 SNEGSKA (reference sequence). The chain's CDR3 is CSAKRGGQPLHF. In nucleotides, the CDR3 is TGCAGTGCTAAGAGGGGGGGACAACCCCTCCACTTT.

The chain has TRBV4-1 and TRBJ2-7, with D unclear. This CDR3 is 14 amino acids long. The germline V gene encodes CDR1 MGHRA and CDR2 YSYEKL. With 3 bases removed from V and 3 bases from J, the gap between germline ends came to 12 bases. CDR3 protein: CASSHRSSNYEQYF. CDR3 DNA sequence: TGCGCCAGCAGCCATCGCTCGAGTAACTACGAGCAGTACTTC.

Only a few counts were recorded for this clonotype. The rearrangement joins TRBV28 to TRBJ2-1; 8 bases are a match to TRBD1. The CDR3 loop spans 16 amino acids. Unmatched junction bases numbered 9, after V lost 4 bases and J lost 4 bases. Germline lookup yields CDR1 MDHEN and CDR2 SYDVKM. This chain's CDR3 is CASSSAGTGEYNEQFF. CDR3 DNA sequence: TGTGCCAGCAGTTCGGCCGGGACAGGTGAATACAATGAGCAGTTCTTC.